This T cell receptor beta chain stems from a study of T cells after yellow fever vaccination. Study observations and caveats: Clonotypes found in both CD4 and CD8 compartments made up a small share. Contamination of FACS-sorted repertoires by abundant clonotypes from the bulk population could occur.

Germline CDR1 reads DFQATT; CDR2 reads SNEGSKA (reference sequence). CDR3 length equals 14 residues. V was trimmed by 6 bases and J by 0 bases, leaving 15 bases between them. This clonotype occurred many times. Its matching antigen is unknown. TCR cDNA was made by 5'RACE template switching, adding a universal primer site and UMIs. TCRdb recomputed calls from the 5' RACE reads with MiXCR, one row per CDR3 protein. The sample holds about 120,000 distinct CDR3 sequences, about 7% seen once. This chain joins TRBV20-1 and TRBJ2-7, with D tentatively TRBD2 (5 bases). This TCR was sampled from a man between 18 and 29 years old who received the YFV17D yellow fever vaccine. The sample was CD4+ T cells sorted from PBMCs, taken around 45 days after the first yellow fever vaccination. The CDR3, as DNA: TGCAGTGCGACCCGGGGTATAAGCTCCTACGAGCAGTACTTC. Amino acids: CSATRGISSYEQYF.